Below, 15 T cell receptor beta chains from the same sample are listed, as sequenced in a study of OX40 agonist ivuxolimab in advanced cancers. The method was immunoSEQ multiplex PCR; TCRdb's version includes in-frame clones alone and lacks a portion of them. Of 90,000 to 100,000 clones in the sample, around nine tenths are singletons; the top ten hold 0.7% to 0.95%. This specimen was CD4+ or CD8+ T cells sorted from blood, taken in a trial of the OX40 agonist ivuxolimab. These receptors were collected from an adult with an advanced solid tumor such as melanoma, head and neck, liver or kidney cancer.

The chain couples TRBV5-1 to TRBJ1-1; 7 nucleotides agree with TRBD1. This CDR3 is built from 16 residues. Germline V gene sequence: CDR1 SGHRS, CDR2 YFSETQ. J gave up 1 base and V 4 bases, and 10 bases lay outside the gene matches. The CDR3 DNA follows: TGCGCCAGCAGCCAACACCCCCGGGACAGGAACACTGAAGCTTTCTTT. Protein sequence: CASSQHPRDRNTEAFF.

The rearrangement joins TRBV5-5 to TRBJ1-4; 7 bases are a match to TRBD1. Trimming removed 5 bases from V and 6 bases from J; junction bases left unmatched: 10. This CDR3 is built from 15 residues. Germline V gene lookup returns CDR1 SGHKS and CDR2 YYEKEE (reference sequence). Here the CDR3 reads CASSFRGRVDEKLFF. CDR3 bases: TGTGCCAGCAGTTTCAGGGGGAGGGTTGATGAAAAACTGTTTTTT.

The rearrangement uses TRBV29-1 and TRBJ1-2; D gene ambiguous. The CDR3 totals 12 residues. Trimming removed 4 bases from V and 3 bases from J, with 9 bases in between. The germline gives CDR1 SQVTM, CDR2 ANQGSEA. CDR3 region: CSVVRPDYGYTF. The CDR3 region has the DNA TGCAGCGTTGTTAGGCCAGACTATGGCTACACCTTC.

The gene calls are TRBV11-2 and TRBJ1-5, with TRBD1 matching 7 bases. Germline lookup yields CDR1 SGHAT and CDR2 FQNNGV. CDR3 length: 17 amino acids. Losses at the gene ends were 1 base for V and 6 bases for J; bases not matched to a gene: 12. CDR3 coding DNA: TGTGCCAGCAGCTTAGGCCGGGGCAGGGGGACGGGTCAGCCCCAGCATTTT. Translating gives CASSLGRGRGTGQPQHF.

About this clone: At one end, the junction sequence differs from germline, possibly due to a read error. The rearrangement joins TRBV6-1 to TRBJ2-7, with 8 nucleotides matching TRBD1. CDR1 and CDR2 from the germline V gene are MNHNS and SASEGT. There are 15 residues in the CDR3. The CDR3 loop is CASSDPGGASHEQYF. The CDR3 DNA reads TGTGCCAGCAGTGATCCAGGGGGCGCCTCCCACGAGCAGTACTTC.

V gene TRBV7-2 combines with J gene TRBJ2-7; D is possibly TRBD2 (6 bases). Germline CDR1 and CDR2: SGHTA and FQGNSA. This CDR3 spans 12 amino acids. Deletions cut 5 bases from V and 7 bases from J, with 12 bases between. In DNA, the CDR3 is TGTGCCAGCAGCCCCTACGGGGGAGAGCAGTACGTC. Its translation is CASSPYGGEQYV.

This chain links TRBV7-3 with TRBJ2-1; D might be TRBD1 (6 bases). Trimming removed 0 bases at V and 3 bases at J, with 9 bases between. CDR1 and CDR2 from the germline V gene are SGHTA and FQGTGA. The CDR3 runs 15 residues. The CDR3 DNA reads TGTGCCAGCAGCTTAACGCCGGACAGCTACAATGAGCAGTTCTTC. Residues: CASSLTPDSYNEQFF.

The V and J genes are TRBV19 and TRBJ1-5; D might be TRBD1 (5 bases). From germline, CDR1 is LNHDA and CDR2 SQIVND (reference sequence). Trimming took 6 bases from V and 5 from J, leaving 14 bases between them. CDR3 length: 14 residues. Written as DNA, the CDR3 is TGTGCCAGTAGCCGCGGTTGGGGGGATCAGCCCCAGCATTTT. This encodes CASSRGWGDQPQHF.

J is TRBJ2-7 and V is TRBV6-5, with 8 bases fitting TRBD1. CDR1 is MNHEY and CDR2 is SVGAGI in the germline V gene. The CDR3 is 14 amino acids. The junction had 10 bases not matched to a gene; V was cut back by 6 bases and J by 6 bases. The CDR3, as DNA: TGTGCCAGCAGCCTCACCCAGGGGGCTCTCGAGCAGTACTTC. Translating gives CASSLTQGALEQYF.

The V call is TRBV7-3, the J call TRBJ1-1, with D perhaps matching TRBD1 (5 bases). The germline CDR1 and CDR2 sequences are SGHTA and FQGTGA. V dropped 2 bases and J dropped 1 base, with 5 bases sitting between them. CDR3 length: 13 amino acids. CDR3 DNA: TGTGCCAGCAGCTTAGGACAGAACACTGAAGCTTTCTTT. Translating gives CASSLGQNTEAFF.

The chain couples TRBV6-5 to TRBJ1-2, with D possibly being TRBD1 (5 bases). The germline V and J ends were trimmed by 2 bases and 2 bases, with 9 bases remaining between them. The CDR3 has 14 residues. In germline, CDR1 is MNHEY, CDR2 SVGAGI. The CDR3 sequence: CASSYSPGNYGYTF. The CDR3 DNA reads TGTGCCAGCAGTTACAGCCCAGGGAACTATGGCTACACCTTC.

Only one count was recorded for this clone. V usage is TRBV21-1 and J usage is TRBJ2-7; TRBD1, as called in the table, went unchecked against the DNA. TRBV21-1 is flagged as a pseudogene. CDR3 length equals 14 residues. The CDR3: CARTPTDLTYEQYF. The CDR3 DNA reads as TGTGCCAGAACCCCGACAGACCTCACCTACGAGCAGTACTTC.

The V and J genes are TRBV6-5 and TRBJ1-1, with a weak D call TRBD1 (5 bases). Per the germline V gene, CDR1 is MNHEY and CDR2 is SVGAGI. The CDR3 spans 13 residues. V shed 7 bases and J shed 4 bases, with 13 bases lying between them. CDR3: CASTPAGRTEAFF. The CDR3 region has the DNA TGTGCCAGCACCCCAGCAGGGCGCACTGAAGCTTTCTTT.

The rearrangement uses TRBV18 and TRBJ2-1; 12 nucleotides align to TRBD2. The CDR3 spans 18 residues. J gave up 8 bases and V 4 bases, and 15 bases lay outside the gene matches. Germline loops: CDR1 KGHSH, CDR2 LQKENI. CDR3: CASSQRLAGGPSKDEQFF. CDR3 nucleotide sequence: TGTGCCAGCTCACAACGGCTAGCGGGAGGGCCGTCGAAAGATGAGCAGTTCTTC.

This chain joins TRBV4-1 and TRBJ1-1; D might be TRBD1 (5 bases). V was shortened by 1 base and J by 8 bases, with 14 bases between the two germline ends. Germline V gene data show CDR1 as MGHRA and CDR2 as YSYEKL. The CDR3 has 14 residues. The CDR3 nucleotides are TGCGCCAGCAGCCAAGGGTTTCTGGGGCCCGAAGCTTTCTTT. Encoded protein: CASSQGFLGPEAFF.